One sample yielded the 20 T cell receptor beta chains listed below, sequenced in a study of T cell responses to AZD1222 COVID-19 vaccine. Clones were sequenced by immunoSEQ multiplex PCR, and TCRdb holds only the in-frame ones, with some missing. The sample holds tens of thousands of clones, approximately 91% seen once. The specimen was peripheral blood, collected on day 0 of AZD1222 vaccination. The receptors stem from an adult in good health.

The chain is built from TRBV11-2 and TRBJ2-1, with D tentatively TRBD1 or TRBD2 (5 bases each). CDR1 SGHAT and CDR2 FQNNGV come from the germline V gene. Trimming cost V 7 bases and J 6 bases, with 13 bases left between them. This CDR3 spans 13 amino acids. CDR3 sequence (DNA): TGTGCCAGCACCCGAGGGACCACCAATGAGCAGTTCTTC. The encoded protein is CASTRGTTNEQFF.

The chain uses TRBV4-3 and TRBJ1-2, with 7 bases fitting TRBD1. Germline CDR1 is LGHNA and CDR2 is YSLEER. The CDR3 is made up of 17 amino acids. The J segment lost 7 bases and the V segment lost 1 base, leaving 15 bases of the junction unmatched. CDR3 region: CASSQAFGAGGPLGYTF. The CDR3 region has the DNA TGCGCCAGCAGCCAAGCCTTTGGGGCAGGGGGTCCGCTTGGCTACACCTTC.

V is TRBV12-3 or TRBV12-4 and J is TRBJ1-1; D remains ambiguous. The V end was cut by 8 bases, the J end by 1 base, with 8 bases between. The CDR3 is 12 residues long. CDR3 residues: CASRPKNTEAFF. CDR3 bases: TGTGCCAGCCGGCCGAAGAACACTGAAGCTTTCTTT.

The V gene is TRBV9, the J gene TRBJ2-1, with TRBD2 identical over 10 bases. This CDR3 spans 15 amino acids. Germline V gene data show CDR1 as SGDLS and CDR2 as YYNGEE. The J segment lost 7 bases and the V segment lost 0 bases, leaving 4 bases of the junction unmatched. The CDR3 loop is CASSVGAGGGNEQFF. DNA of the CDR3: TGTGCCAGCAGCGTAGGAGCGGGAGGGGGGAATGAGCAGTTCTTC.

A single count supports this clone. The CDR3 spells CASSRAGGSYEQYF. CDR3 DNA sequence: TGTGCCAGCTCGAGGGCGGGGGGCTCCTACGAGCAGTACTTC. The V and J genes are TRBV28 and TRBJ2-7, with 8 nucleotides matching TRBD2. V dropped 8 bases and J dropped 0; count of bases not matched to a gene: 6. CDR1 MDHEN and CDR2 SYDVKM come from the germline V gene. The length of the CDR3 is 14 residues.

The chain joins TRBV6-2 or TRBV6-3 to TRBJ2-2; TRBD1 matches at 7 bases. Germline values: CDR1 MNHEY, CDR2 SVGEGT. The CDR3 spans 15 residues. V shed 5 bases, J shed 2 bases, and the junction held 5 bases outside the gene matches. CDR3: CASSNYRGNTGELFF. The CDR3 nucleotides read TGTGCCAGCAGTAATTACAGGGGAAACACCGGGGAGCTGTTTTTT.

CDR3 residues: CASIGDQAIRETQYF. Here the CDR3 DNA reads TGTGCCAGCATAGGGGACCAAGCGATAAGAGAGACCCAGTACTTC. The rearrangement joins TRBV7-2 to TRBJ2-5; D may be TRBD1 or TRBD2 (5 bases each). The CDR3 runs 15 residues. The germline V and J ends were trimmed by 7 bases and 4 bases, with 19 bases remaining between them. CDR1 is SGHTA and CDR2 is FQGNSA in the germline V gene. The whole variable domain, filled in from reference TRBV7-2 and TRBJ2-5, reads GAGVSQSPSNKVTEKGKDVELRCDPISGHTALYWYRQSLGQGLEFLIYFQGNSAPDKSGLPSDRFSAERTGGSVSTLTIQRTQQEDSAVYLCASIGDQAIRETQYFGPGTRLLVL.

This clone was detected a few times. This chain links TRBV19 with TRBJ1-1; D is undetermined. The germline gives CDR1 LNHDA, CDR2 SQIVND (reference sequence). This CDR3 is built from 13 residues. Deletions cut 2 bases from V and 3 bases from J, with 7 bases between. The CDR3 DNA reads as TGTGCCAGTAGTATAACCGGGTACACTGAAGCTTTCTTT. This gives the protein CASSITGYTEAFF.

V gene TRBV19 combines with J gene TRBJ2-2, with D perhaps TRBD1 (5 bases). The germline V gene encodes CDR1 LNHDA and CDR2 SQIVND (reference sequence). The CDR3 extends over 16 amino acids. V was clipped by 7 bases and J by 0 bases, with 15 bases between them. CDR3 sequence reads: CASTHPGPSNTGELFF. CDR3 in DNA: TGTGCCAGTACGCACCCAGGGCCTTCGAACACCGGGGAGCTGTTTTTT. The variable domain in full, with the rest retrieved from reference TRBV19 and TRBJ2-2, is DGGITQSPKYLFRKEGQNVTLSCEQNLNHDAMYWYRQDPGQGLRLIYYSQIVNDFQKGDIAEGYSVSREKKESFPLTVTSAQKNPTAFYLCASTHPGPSNTGELFFGEGSRLTVL.

The chain links TRBV6-5 to TRBJ1-1; D is uncertain. V was clipped by 2 bases and J by 1 base, with 11 bases between them. In germline, CDR1 is MNHEY, CDR2 SVGAGI. The CDR3 runs to 15 residues. CDR3 sequence: CASSYGQVTNTEAFF. DNA of the CDR3: TGTGCCAGCAGTTACGGCCAGGTTACGAACACTGAAGCTTTCTTT.

The chain uses TRBV19 and TRBJ1-2; D is undetermined. The V gene's germline CDR1 is LNHDA and CDR2 SQIVND (reference sequence). Trimming cost V 4 bases and J 4 bases, with 19 bases left between them. CDR3 size: 16 residues. Written as DNA, the CDR3 is TGTGCCAGTAGTACCCCCTCGAACAGTCTTCTCTATGGCTACACCTTC. Translating it yields CASSTPSNSLLYGYTF.

V is TRBV18 and J is TRBJ2-5; D perhaps matches TRBD2 (5 bases). Germline-derived CDR1 and CDR2 are KGHSH and LQKENI. The V gene lost 3 bases and the J gene lost 3 bases, with 8 bases spanning the gap. The CDR3 runs 13 residues. DNA of the CDR3: TGTGCCAGCTCACCGGGAGCTAAAGAGACCCAGTACTTC. Protein: CASSPGAKETQYF.

The V gene is TRBV7-2, the J gene TRBJ1-6, with 7 bases that match TRBD1. The CDR3 spans 15 residues. Germline CDR1 and CDR2: SGHTA and FQGNSA. Germline trimming cut 6 bases from V and 4 bases from J; bases unmatched to any gene: 6. CDR3 amino acids: CASRQGSLYNSPLHF. As DNA, the CDR3 is TGTGCCAGCAGACAGGGGTCCCTGTATAATTCACCCCTCCACTTT.

This chain connects TRBV28 to TRBJ1-5, with D possibly being TRBD1 (6 bases). The CDR3 length is 13 residues. Trimming shortened V by 7 bases and J by 6 bases, and 13 bases separated the two germline ends. Germline loops: CDR1 MDHEN, CDR2 SYDVKM. The CDR3 spells CASTYRAGQPQHF. CDR3 nucleotide sequence: TGTGCCAGCACCTACAGGGCCGGTCAGCCCCAGCATTTT.

The chain uses TRBV7-8 and TRBJ1-2; D call uncertain. The germline gives CDR1 SGHVS, CDR2 FQNEAQ. This CDR3 is 18 amino acids long. Trimming shortened V by 1 base and J by 4 bases, and 22 bases separated the two germline ends. CDR3 bases: TGTGCCAGCAGCTTAGGAGGTCAGCTTAACCTAGTGGGCTATGGCTACACCTTC. Residues: CASSLGGQLNLVGYGYTF.

The rearrangement joins TRBV15 to TRBJ1-1; no clear D. The germline CDR1 and CDR2 sequences are LNHNV and YYDKDF (reference sequence). CDR3 size: 15 residues. The V and J ends lost 0 bases and 1 base respectively, with 9 bases between them. This CDR3 is CATSREYTSNTEAFF. CDR3 sequence (DNA): TGTGCCACCAGCAGAGAGTACACATCGAACACTGAAGCTTTCTTT.

The chain links TRBV18 to TRBJ2-1, with 11 bases lining up with TRBD2. This CDR3 has 16 residues. Germline trimming cut 0 bases from V and 8 bases from J; bases unmatched to any gene: 6. Per the germline V gene, CDR1 is KGHSH and CDR2 is LQKENI. CDR3 loop: CASSPPTGLAGYEQFF. CDR3 DNA sequence: TGTGCCAGCTCACCACCGACAGGACTAGCGGGCTATGAGCAGTTCTTC.

The J gene is TRBJ1-6, the V gene TRBV18; 9 nucleotides match TRBD1. This CDR3 region has 14 residues. CDR1 KGHSH and CDR2 LQKENI come from the germline V gene. J was trimmed by 10 bases and V by 3 bases; bases with no gene match: 4. The CDR3, as DNA: TGTGCCAGCTCACCCGGGACAGGGACCTCACCCCTCCACTTT. Protein: CASSPGTGTSPLHF.

The chain's CDR3 is CASSPPKEGPNNSPLHF. CDR3 DNA sequence: TGTGCCAGCAGCCCGCCCAAAGAGGGTCCCAATAATTCACCCCTCCACTTT. The chain carries TRBV25-1 and TRBJ1-6, with D unclear. There are 17 residues in the CDR3. V lost 6 bases and J lost 5, with 20 bases in between. Germline V gives CDR1 MGHDK, CDR2 SYGVNS.

The chain is built from TRBV9 and TRBJ2-3, with 9 bases that match TRBD2. The CDR3 spans 17 residues. Germline CDR1 is SGDLS and CDR2 is YYNGEE. The V and J ends lost 0 bases and 0 bases, in that order; junction bases with no gene match: 5. CDR3 sequence (DNA): TGTGCCAGCAGCGTAGGGCTAGCGGGGCCTAGCACAGATACGCAGTATTTT. Amino acid sequence: CASSVGLAGPSTDTQYF. The whole variable domain, remainder taken from reference TRBV9 and TRBJ2-3, is DSGVTQTPKHLITATGQRVTLRCSPRSGDLSVYWYQQSLDQGLQFLIQYYNGEERAKGNILERFSAQQFPDLHSELNLSSLELGDSALYFCASSVGLAGPSTDTQYFGPGTRLTVL.